These T cell receptor beta chains were read from a single sample in a study of T-cell reconstitution after alpha-beta-depleted transplantation in children. TCRdb used MiXCR to reprocess the PCR reads, holding one entry per CDR3 protein. In the table there are fewer than 350,000 distinct CDR3 sequences, 9.5% to 13% of which are singletons. Sequenced here: peripheral blood, sampled 180 days after TCRalphabeta/CD19-depleted stem cell transplant. The source is a male patient aged 2-9 years who had a stem cell transplant for chronic granulomatous disease, so the T cells may come from the graft donor. CDR3s leave out the opening cysteine and the closing phenylalanine or tryptophan.

J: TRBJ2-1
length: 12
V: TRBV27
CDR3: ASSLLAGVYEQF

J: TRBJ2-5
length: 21
V: TRBV5-4
CDR3: ASSLASYYQRTSLGRYQETQY

J: TRBJ1-1
length: 13
V: TRBV12-3/TRBV12-4
CDR3: ASSRNGRANTEAF

J: TRBJ2-1
length: 14
V: TRBV7-9
CDR3: ASSLAGLAGQNEQF

J: TRBJ2-1
length: 11
V: TRBV29-1
CDR3: SHQSRVLGEQF

J: TRBJ2-5
length: 13
V: TRBV20-1
CDR3: SARASGRKQETQY

J: TRBJ2-7
length: 12
V: TRBV27
CDR3: ASSYNPQSYEQY

J: TRBJ2-1
length: 13
V: TRBV5-1
CDR3: ASSLDAGGYNEQF

J: TRBJ2-7
length: 12
V: TRBV2
CDR3: ASTRRTGIYEQY

J: TRBJ2-7
length: 12
V: TRBV7-3
CDR3: ASSPGASSYEQY

J: TRBJ2-5
length: 13
V: TRBV7-9
CDR3: ASSSAFVGRETQY

J: TRBJ1-5
length: 11
V: TRBV6-6
CDR3: ASSYDETQPQH

J: TRBJ2-2
length: 10
V: TRBV19
CDR3: ASSWGIGELF

J: TRBJ2-1
length: 13
V: TRBV24-1
CDR3: ATSDSGTRENEQF

J: TRBJ1-3
length: 10
V: TRBV28
CDR3: ASSLSGNTIY

J: TRBJ2-7
length: 12
V: TRBV5-1
CDR3: ASSPMPDRDEQY

J: TRBJ1-1
length: 14
V: TRBV29-1
CDR3: SVGGGDRALNTEAF

J: TRBJ2-2
length: 10
V: TRBV2
CDR3: ASIRFAGELF

J: TRBJ2-1
length: 15
V: TRBV18
CDR3: AISPAYTSGSMDEQF

J: TRBJ2-4
length: 10
V: TRBV4-1
CDR3: ASQDFKNIQY

J: TRBJ1-5
length: 13
V: TRBV7-2
CDR3: ASSLGASGNQPQH

J: TRBJ1-2
length: 15
V: TRBV7-9
CDR3: ASSLDMWGKVNYGYT

J: TRBJ2-6
length: 13
V: TRBV6-5
CDR3: ASSYLWTGANVLT

J: TRBJ1-1
length: 11
V: TRBV12-3/TRBV12-4
CDR3: ASSFLGGTEAF

J: TRBJ2-5
length: 10
V: TRBV5-1
CDR3: ASSSAGETQY

J: TRBJ2-7
length: 17
V: TRBV2
CDR3: ASLRTSGRASPFRYEQY

J: TRBJ1-1
length: 12
V: TRBV7-6
CDR3: ASSFRGRDTEAF

J: TRBJ2-6
length: 15
V: TRBV7-2
CDR3: ASSLQGAISGANVLT

J: TRBJ2-1
length: 14
V: TRBV5-1
CDR3: ASSLVVAGVSNEQF

J: TRBJ2-1
length: 12
V: TRBV20-1
CDR3: SARVLATINEQF

J: TRBJ2-6
length: 13
V: TRBV29-1
CDR3: SVQGRVVGANVLT

J: TRBJ2-2
length: 13
V: TRBV12-3/TRBV12-4
CDR3: ASIPRDSFTGELF

J: TRBJ2-1
length: 12
V: TRBV4-1
CDR3: ASSLGTGANEQF

J: TRBJ1-2
length: 13
V: TRBV7-2
CDR3: ASSPRSGQPHGYT

J: TRBJ2-2
length: 9
V: TRBV20-1
CDR3: SASSAGELF

J: TRBJ1-5
length: 13
V: TRBV18
CDR3: ASSPGTDSNQPQH

J: TRBJ2-3
length: 13
V: TRBV20-1
CDR3: SARDLAGALGTQY

J: TRBJ2-1
length: 16
V: TRBV20-1
CDR3: SASPGLAGPPSYNEQF

J: TRBJ2-5
length: 12
V: TRBV29-1
CDR3: STTGTSGGETQY

J: TRBJ2-5
length: 11
V: TRBV11-2
CDR3: ASSQTGVLAQY

J: TRBJ1-1
length: 12
V: TRBV7-6
CDR3: ASSSTGAFTEAF

J: TRBJ2-7
length: 13
V: TRBV3-1
CDR3: ASSQVAGGLYEQY

J: TRBJ2-1
length: 14
V: TRBV20-1
CDR3: SARPGTISSYNEQF

J: TRBJ1-2
length: 11
V: TRBV14
CDR3: ASSILGNYGYT

J: TRBJ2-7
length: 13
V: TRBV9
CDR3: ASSVGHGNTYEQY

J: TRBJ2-2
length: 12
V: TRBV6-5
CDR3: ASSYTSLGGELF

J: TRBJ2-3
length: 11
V: TRBV20-1
CDR3: SASPENPDTQY

J: TRBJ2-1
length: 13
V: TRBV19
CDR3: ASTKTISGTNEQF

J: TRBJ2-3
length: 12
V: TRBV20-1
CDR3: SARRLPSTDTQY

J: TRBJ2-1
length: 11
V: TRBV7-3
CDR3: ASSLTVGNEQF